Reported below is one T cell receptor beta chain. The CDR3 carries no conserved terminal phenylalanine or tryptophan, so it likely arises from a read error. The sample originates from a study of Graves' ophthalmopathy and Graves' hyperthyroidism. Amplification targeted the TCR beta CDR3 regions, with RNA transcripts as the source material. Amplification began with first-round RT-PCR using HTBI primers, then second-round multiplex PCR was performed. TCRdb processed the multiplex PCR reads anew with MiXCR; each CDR3 protein has one entry. The profile shows almost 750,000 distinct CDR3 sequences, approximately 40% of them singletons. J lost 7 bases, V lost 0 bases, and 2 bases had no gene match. From germline, CDR1 is LNHDA and CDR2 SQIVND (reference sequence). This CDR3 is built from 15 residues.

The chain recombines TRBV19 with TRBJ1-5, with TRBD1 matching over 11 bases. The TCR was taken from an adult man with Graves' ophthalmopathy. Sequencing was done on a sample of peripheral blood. The CDR3 region is CASSIEGTGGQPQHL. The DNA for the CDR3 is TGTGCCAGTAGTATAGAGGGGACAGGGGGGCAGCCCCAGCATCTT.